This entry features one TCR beta chain sequence. The data belong to a study of blood T cell repertoires in COVID-19. Libraries were prepared by immunoSEQ multiplex PCR; TCRdb keeps only in-frame clonotypes and omits some of them. Among fewer than 80,000 clones listed, about four fifths were seen once. This CDR3 is 16 amino acids long. Germline lookup yields CDR1 MRHNA and CDR2 SNTAGT. V was clipped by 3 bases and J by 1 base; unmatched bases: 2. The source is an elderly woman with acute or convalescent COVID-19. Material for sequencing was peripheral blood. The V gene is TRBV6-4, the J gene TRBJ2-6; 8 positions match TRBD1. CDR3 in DNA: TGTGCCAGCAGTGAAAGACAGGGGTCTGGGGCCAACGTCCTGACTTTC. Protein: CASSERQGSGANVLTF.